This T cell receptor (beta chain) originates from a study of identifying expanded T cells in peripheral blood. Overall study results and limits: Over two and four weeks, about 15 and 19 clones changed, versus roughly 1.1 between replicates.

The germline CDR1 and CDR2 sequences are SQVTM and ANQGSEA. The CDR3 runs 11 residues. The germline V and J ends were trimmed by 3 bases and 3 bases, with 5 bases remaining between them. Using immunoSEQ multiplex PCR, the repertoire was profiled, and TCRdb retains in-frame clones only, with some absent. Of 50,000 to 70,000 clones in the sample, around 87% were seen once. As to this clone: Its antigen is unknown.

V is TRBV29-1 and J is TRBJ1-2; unclear D gene. This clonotype was obtained from a person aged 18 to 69 in good health. The sequencing sample was made of blood. The CDR3, as DNA: TGCAGCGTTGAGAGGGACTATGGCTACACCTTC. Protein product: CSVERDYGYTF. The entire variable domain, with the rest obtained from reference TRBV29-1 and TRBJ1-2, is as follows: SAVISQKPSRDICQRGTSLTIQCQVDSQVTMMFWYRQQPGQSLTLIATANQGSEATYESGFVIDKFPISRPNLTFSTLTVSNMSPEDSSIYLCSVERDYGYTFGSGTRLTVV.